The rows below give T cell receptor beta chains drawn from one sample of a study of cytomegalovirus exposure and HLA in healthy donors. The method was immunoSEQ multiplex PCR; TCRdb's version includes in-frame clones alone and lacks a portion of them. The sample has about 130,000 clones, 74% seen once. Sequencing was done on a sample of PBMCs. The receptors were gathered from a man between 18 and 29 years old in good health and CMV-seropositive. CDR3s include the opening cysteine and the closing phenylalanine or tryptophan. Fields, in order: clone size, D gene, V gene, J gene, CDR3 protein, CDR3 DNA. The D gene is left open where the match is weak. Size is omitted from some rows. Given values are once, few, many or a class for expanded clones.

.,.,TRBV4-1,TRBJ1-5,CASSQASGYQPQHF,TGCGCCAGCAGCCAAGCGTCAGGGTATCAGCCCCAGCATTTT
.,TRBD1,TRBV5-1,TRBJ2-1,CASSPTGGARLGYNEQFF,TGCGCCAGCAGCCCGACAGGGGGCGCGAGGCTCGGGTACAATGAGCAGTTCTTC
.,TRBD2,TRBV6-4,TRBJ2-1,CASSDSTSGGDEQFF,TGTGCCAGCAGTGACTCGACTAGCGGGGGGGATGAGCAGTTCTTC
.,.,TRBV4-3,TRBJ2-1,CASSQGSGDYNEQFF,TGCGCCAGCAGCCAAGGGAGCGGAGACTACAATGAGCAGTTCTTC
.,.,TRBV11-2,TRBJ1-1,CASSLQLNTEAFF,TGTGCCAGCAGCCTACAGCTGAACACTGAAGCTTTCTTT
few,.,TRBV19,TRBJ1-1,CASRAPLLHTEAFF,TGTGCCAGCCGTGCCCCCCTACTTCACACTGAAGCTTTCTTT
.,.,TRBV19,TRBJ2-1,CASSLRQEAYNEQFF,TGTGCCAGTAGTCTCAGACAGGAGGCCTACAATGAGCAGTTCTTC
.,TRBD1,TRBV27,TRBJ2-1,CASSLAGGLYNEQFF,TGTGCCAGCAGTTTAGCAGGGGGCCTCTACAATGAGCAGTTCTTC
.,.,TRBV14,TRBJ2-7,CASSLRDSSIEQYF,TGTGCCAGCAGCCTTCGGGATTCCTCGATCGAGCAGTACTTC
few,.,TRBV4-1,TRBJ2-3,CASSQDHTGSTPDTQYF,TGCGCCAGCAGCCAAGATCATACAGGGAGTACCCCAGATACGCAGTATTTT
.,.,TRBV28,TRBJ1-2,CASSLSQNYGYTF,TGTGCCAGCAGTTTATCTCAGAACTATGGCTACACCTTC
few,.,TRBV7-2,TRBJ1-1,CASSFRPGANTEAFF,TGTGCCAGCAGCTTTCGCCCAGGGGCGAACACTGAAGCTTTCTTT
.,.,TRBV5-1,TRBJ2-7,CASSAAGYEQYF,TGCGCCAGCAGCGCCGCAGGATACGAGCAGTACTTC
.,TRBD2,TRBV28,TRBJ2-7,CASSLETSGINYEQYF,TGTGCCAGCAGTTTAGAGACTAGCGGGATTAACTACGAGCAGTACTTC
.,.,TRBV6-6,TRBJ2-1,CASSYFEKQFF,TGTGCCAGCAGTTACTTTGAGAAGCAGTTCTTC
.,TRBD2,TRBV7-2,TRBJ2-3,CASSPPSGRHTQYF,TGTGCCAGCAGCCCCCCCAGCGGGAGGCATACGCAGTATTTT
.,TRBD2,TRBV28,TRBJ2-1,CASSFGAIVGRSSYNEQFF,TGTGCCAGCAGTTTTGGGGCCATTGTCGGGAGGAGCTCCTACAATGAGCAGTTCTTC
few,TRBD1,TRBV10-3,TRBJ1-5,CAISGTDRANQPQHF,TGTGCCATCAGTGGGACGGACAGGGCTAATCAGCCCCAGCATTTT
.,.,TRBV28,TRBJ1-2,CASSELNYGYTF,TGTGCCAGCAGCGAACTTAACTATGGCTACACCTTC
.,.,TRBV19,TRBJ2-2,CASSIFRNTGELFF,TGTGCCAGTAGTATATTTAGGAACACCGGGGAGCTGTTTTTT
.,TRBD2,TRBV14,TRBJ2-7,CASSIVAGIFYEQYF,TGTGCCAGCAGCATCGTAGCGGGGATCTTCTACGAGCAGTACTTC
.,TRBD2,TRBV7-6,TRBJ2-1,CASSLDSGRLYNEQFF,TGTGCCAGCAGCCTTGATAGCGGGAGGCTTTACAATGAGCAGTTCTTC
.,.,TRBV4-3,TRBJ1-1,CASSQGDSHGTEAFF,TGCGCCAGCAGCCAAGGTGACAGCCATGGGACTGAAGCTTTCTTT
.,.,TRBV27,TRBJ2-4,CASSLDPKGLAKNIQYF,TGTGCCAGCAGTTTAGACCCCAAGGGACTAGCCAAAAACATTCAGTACTTC
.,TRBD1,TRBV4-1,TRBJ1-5,CASSQEVGQGLQPQHF,TGCGCCAGCAGCCAAGAAGTCGGACAGGGTTTGCAGCCCCAGCATTTT
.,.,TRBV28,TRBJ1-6,CASSLPPRGGSPLHF,TGTGCCAGCAGTTTACCCCCCAGGGGTGGTTCACCCCTCCACTTT
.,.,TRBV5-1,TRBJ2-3,CASSSGLGGESTDTQYF,TGCGCCAGCAGCTCGGGGTTAGGGGGAGAGAGCACAGATACGCAGTATTTT
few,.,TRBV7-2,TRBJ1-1,CASSPGQYLEAFF,TGTGCCAGCAGCCCCGGACAGTACCTTGAAGCTTTCTTT
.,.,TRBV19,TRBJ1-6,CASSSLRNSPLHF,TGTGCCAGTAGTTCACTGAGGAATTCACCCCTCCACTTT
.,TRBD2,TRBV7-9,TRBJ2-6,CASSFGRDGRVSGANVLTF,TGTGCCAGCAGCTTCGGGAGGGACGGCCGTGTCTCTGGGGCCAACGTCCTGACTTTC
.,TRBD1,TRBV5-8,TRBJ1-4,CASSLDRGDEKLFF,TGTGCCAGCAGCTTGGACAGGGGTGATGAAAAACTGTTTTTT
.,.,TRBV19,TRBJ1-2,CASEKRNYGYTF,TGTGCCAGTGAAAAGAGAAACTATGGCTACACCTTC
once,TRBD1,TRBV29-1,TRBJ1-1,CSVEGQNPNTEAFF,TGCAGCGTGGAGGGACAGAACCCGAACACTGAAGCTTTCTTT
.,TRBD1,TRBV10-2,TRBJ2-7,CASSEGMGQGYEQYF,TGCGCCAGCAGTGAAGGGATGGGACAGGGTTACGAGCAGTACTTC
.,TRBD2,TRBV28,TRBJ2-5,CASSLPAGTSGSPPLETQYF,TGTGCCAGCAGTTTACCCGCCGGGACTAGCGGGAGTCCTCCGTTGGAGACCCAGTACTTC
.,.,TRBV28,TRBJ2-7,CASSLWGGEQYF,TGTGCCAGCAGTTTATGGGGAGGCGAGCAGTACTTC
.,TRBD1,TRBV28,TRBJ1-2,CASRLPGQGYGYTF,TGTGCCAGCAGACTGCCGGGACAGGGGTATGGCTACACCTTC
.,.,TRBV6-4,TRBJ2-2,CASSWQGNTGELFF,TGTGCCAGCAGTTGGCAGGGGAACACCGGGGAGCTGTTTTTT
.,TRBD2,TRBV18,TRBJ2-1,CASSPLGTSGAKQNEQFF,TGTGCCAGCTCACCATTAGGAACTAGCGGGGCCAAACAGAATGAGCAGTTCTTC
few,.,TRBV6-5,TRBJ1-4,CASSRDRGSEKLFF,TGTGCCAGCAGCCGCGACAGAGGTAGTGAAAAACTGTTTTTT
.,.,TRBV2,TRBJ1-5,CASAREGQPQHF,TGTGCCAGCGCCAGGGAGGGTCAGCCCCAGCATTTT
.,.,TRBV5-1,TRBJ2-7,CASSLAGDTTYEQYF,TGCGCCAGCAGCTTGGCCGGGGACACCACCTACGAGCAGTACTTC
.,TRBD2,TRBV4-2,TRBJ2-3,CASSPTGRGADTQYF,TGTGCCAGCAGCCCTACAGGGCGGGGGGCAGATACGCAGTATTTT
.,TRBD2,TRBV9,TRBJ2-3,CASSVALAGGPVTDTQYF,TGTGCCAGCAGCGTAGCATTAGCGGGAGGTCCTGTGACAGATACGCAGTATTTT
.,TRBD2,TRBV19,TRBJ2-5,CASSMGGLQETQYF,TGTGCCAGTAGTATGGGGGGGTTGCAGGAGACCCAGTACTTC
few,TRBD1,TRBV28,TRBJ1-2,CASSPDRDRYGYTF,TGTGCCAGCAGTCCCGACAGGGATCGCTATGGCTACACCTTC
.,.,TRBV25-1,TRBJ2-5,CASSFGETQYF,TGTGCCAGCAGTTTCGGGGAGACCCAGTACTTC
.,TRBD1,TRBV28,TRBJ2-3,CASSSPGQAGTDTQYF,TGTGCCAGCAGTTCTCCGGGACAGGCTGGAACAGATACGCAGTATTTT
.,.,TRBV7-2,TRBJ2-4,CASSLAGSGTKNIQYF,TGTGCCAGCAGCTTAGCCGGGAGCGGAACCAAAAACATTCAGTACTTC
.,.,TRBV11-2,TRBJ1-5,CASSLTSPSPNQPQHF,TGTGCCAGCAGCTTAACCTCCCCTAGTCCCAATCAGCCCCAGCATTTT
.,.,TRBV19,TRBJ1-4,CATMRGPATNEKLFF,TGTGCCACCATGCGGGGCCCGGCAACTAATGAAAAACTGTTTTTT
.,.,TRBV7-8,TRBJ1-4,CASSHANHWRSNEKLFF,TGTGCCAGCTCGCATGCGAATCATTGGCGGTCTAATGAAAAACTGTTTTTT
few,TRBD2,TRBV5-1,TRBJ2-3,CASSFSGAARTDTQYF,TGCGCCAGCAGCTTTAGCGGGGCAGCCCGCACAGATACGCAGTATTTT